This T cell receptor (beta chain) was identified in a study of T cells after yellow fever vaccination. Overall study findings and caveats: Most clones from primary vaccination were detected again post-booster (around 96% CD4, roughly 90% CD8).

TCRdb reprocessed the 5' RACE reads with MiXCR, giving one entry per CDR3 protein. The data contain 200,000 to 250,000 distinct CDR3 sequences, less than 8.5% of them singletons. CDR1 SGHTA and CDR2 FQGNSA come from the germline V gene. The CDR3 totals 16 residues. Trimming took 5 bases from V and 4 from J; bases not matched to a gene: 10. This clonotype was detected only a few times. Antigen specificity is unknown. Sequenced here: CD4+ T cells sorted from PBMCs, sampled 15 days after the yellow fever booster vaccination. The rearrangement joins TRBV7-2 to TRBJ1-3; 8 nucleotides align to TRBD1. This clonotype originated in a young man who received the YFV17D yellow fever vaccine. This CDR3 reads CASSADRDQGGNTIYF. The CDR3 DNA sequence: TGTGCCAGCAGCGCGGACAGGGATCAAGGGGGAAACACCATATATTTT.